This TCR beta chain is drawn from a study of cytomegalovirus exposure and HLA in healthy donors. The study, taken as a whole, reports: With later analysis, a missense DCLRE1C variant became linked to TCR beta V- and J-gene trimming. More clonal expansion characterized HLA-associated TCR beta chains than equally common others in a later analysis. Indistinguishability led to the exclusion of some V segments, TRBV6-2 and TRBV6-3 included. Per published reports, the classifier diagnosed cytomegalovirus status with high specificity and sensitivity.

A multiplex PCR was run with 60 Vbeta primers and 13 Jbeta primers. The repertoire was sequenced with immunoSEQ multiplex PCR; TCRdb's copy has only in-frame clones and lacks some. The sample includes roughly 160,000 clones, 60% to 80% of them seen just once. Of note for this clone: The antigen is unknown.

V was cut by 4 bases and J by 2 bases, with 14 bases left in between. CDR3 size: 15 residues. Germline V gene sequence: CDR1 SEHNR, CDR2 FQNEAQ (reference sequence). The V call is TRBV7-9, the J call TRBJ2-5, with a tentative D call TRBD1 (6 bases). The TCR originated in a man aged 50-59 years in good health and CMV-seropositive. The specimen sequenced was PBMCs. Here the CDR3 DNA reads TGTGCCAGCAGCTCAGCCGGGACAAAACAAGAGACCCAGTACTTC. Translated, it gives CASSSAGTKQETQYF.